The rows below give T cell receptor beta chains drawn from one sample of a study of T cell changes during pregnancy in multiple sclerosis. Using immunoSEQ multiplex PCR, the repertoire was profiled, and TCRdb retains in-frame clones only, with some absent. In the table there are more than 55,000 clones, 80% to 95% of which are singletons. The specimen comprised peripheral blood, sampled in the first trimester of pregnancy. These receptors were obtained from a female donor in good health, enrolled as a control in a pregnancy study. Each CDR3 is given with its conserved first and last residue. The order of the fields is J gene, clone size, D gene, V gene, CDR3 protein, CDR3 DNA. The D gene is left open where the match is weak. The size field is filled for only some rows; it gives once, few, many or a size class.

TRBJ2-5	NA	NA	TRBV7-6	CASSLGVAPNTETQYF	TGTGCCAGCAGCCTCGGGGTAGCTCCCAATACGGAGACCCAGTACTTC
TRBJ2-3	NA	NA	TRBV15	CATSREGLPTDTQYF	TGTGCCACCAGCAGGGAGGGACTGCCCACAGATACGCAGTATTTT
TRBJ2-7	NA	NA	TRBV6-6	CAAGRGYEQYF	TGTGCCGCAGGCAGGGGCTACGAGCAGTACTTC
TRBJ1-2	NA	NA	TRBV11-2	CASSFTEGVDGYTF	TGTGCCAGCAGCTTCACAGAAGGGGTCGATGGCTACACCTTC
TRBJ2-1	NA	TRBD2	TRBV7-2	CASSLSREGLNEQFF	TGTGCCAGCAGCTTAAGCCGGGAGGGCTTGAATGAGCAGTTCTTC
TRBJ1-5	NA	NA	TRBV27	CASSSEGNQPQHF	TGTGCCAGCAGTAGCGAGGGCAATCAGCCCCAGCATTTT
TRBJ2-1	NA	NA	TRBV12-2	CASRLAGPNEQFF	TGTGCAAGTCGCTTAGCGGGCCCGAATGAGCAGTTCTTC
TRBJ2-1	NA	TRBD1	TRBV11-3	CASSRNQGQGYNEQFF	TGTGCCAGCAGTCGTAACCAGGGACAGGGCTACAATGAGCAGTTCTTC
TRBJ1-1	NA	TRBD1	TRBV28	CASSSDFPGQGRIEAFF	TGTGCCAGCAGTTCGGACTTCCCGGGACAGGGAAGAATTGAAGCTTTCTTT
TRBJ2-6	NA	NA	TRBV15	CATSRDYQEPRAGANVLTF	TGTGCCACCAGCAGGGACTACCAAGAGCCGAGGGCTGGGGCCAACGTCCTGACTTTC
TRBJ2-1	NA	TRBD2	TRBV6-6	CASSLGLAGGYNEQFF	TGTGCCAGCAGTTTGGGACTAGCGGGAGGGTACAATGAGCAGTTCTTC
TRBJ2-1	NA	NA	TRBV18	CASSPDRYNEQFF	TGTGCCAGCTCACCCGACAGATACAATGAGCAGTTCTTC
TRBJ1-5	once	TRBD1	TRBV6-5	CASSFDRDQPQHF	TGTGCCAGCAGTTTCGACAGGGATCAGCCCCAGCATTTT
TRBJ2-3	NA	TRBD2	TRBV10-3	CAISTSGSTDTQYF	TGTGCCATATCGACTAGCGGGAGCACAGATACGCAGTATTTT
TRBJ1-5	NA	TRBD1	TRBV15	CATSSDGQAQPQHF	TGTGCCACCAGCAGTGATGGACAGGCTCAGCCCCAGCATTTT
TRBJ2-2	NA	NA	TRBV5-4	CASSLSGDGTGELFF	TGTGCCAGCAGCTTGTCCGGGGATGGGACCGGGGAGCTGTTTTTT
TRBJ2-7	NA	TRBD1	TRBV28	CASTLASGGYEQYF	TGTGCCAGCACCTTGGCATCAGGGGGCTACGAGCAGTACTTC
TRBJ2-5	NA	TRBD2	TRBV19	CASSIDFSGRGETQYF	TGTGCCAGTAGTATAGATTTCAGCGGGAGGGGAGAGACCCAGTACTTC
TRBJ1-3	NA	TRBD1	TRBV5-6	CASSVTGDLSGNTIYF	TGTGCCAGCAGCGTGACAGGGGACCTCTCTGGAAACACCATATATTTT
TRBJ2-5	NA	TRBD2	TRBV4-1	CASSPSGSMETQYF	TGCGCCAGCAGCCCTAGCGGGAGTATGGAGACCCAGTACTTC
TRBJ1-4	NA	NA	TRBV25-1	CASGNEKLFF	TGTGCCTCGGGGAATGAAAAACTGTTTTTT
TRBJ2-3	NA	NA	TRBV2	CASGPGLSTDTQYF	TGTGCCAGCGGCCCAGGGTTAAGCACAGATACGCAGTATTTT
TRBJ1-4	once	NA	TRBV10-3	CAISGTKGEEKLFF	TGTGCCATCAGTGGAACAAAAGGGGAAGAAAAACTGTTTTTT
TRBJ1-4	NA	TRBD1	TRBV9	CASSVATGGAGEKLFF	TGTGCCAGCAGCGTAGCAACAGGGGGCGCTGGTGAAAAACTGTTTTTT
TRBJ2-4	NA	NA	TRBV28	CASTSEGNIQYF	TGTGCCAGCACCTCCGAGGGAAACATTCAGTACTTC
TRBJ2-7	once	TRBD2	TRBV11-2	CASSPTGGGREAYEQYF	TGTGCCAGCAGCCCAACGGGCGGGGGACGAGAGGCTTACGAGCAGTACTTC
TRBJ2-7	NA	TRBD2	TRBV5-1	CASSEGLAEAYEQYF	TGCGCCAGCAGCGAGGGACTAGCGGAAGCCTACGAGCAGTACTTC
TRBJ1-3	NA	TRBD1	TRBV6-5	CASRTGVANTIYF	TGTGCCAGCCGAACAGGGGTGGCAAACACCATATATTTT
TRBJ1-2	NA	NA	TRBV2	CASSEREGYTF	TGTGCCAGCAGTGAACGGGAAGGCTACACCTTC
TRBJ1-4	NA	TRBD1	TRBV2	CASIAGGVGVEKLFF	TGTGCCAGCATTGCAGGGGGCGTAGGTGTTGAAAAACTGTTTTTT
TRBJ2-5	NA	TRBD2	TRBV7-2	CASSLDTSGMGTQYF	TGTGCCAGCAGCTTAGATACTAGCGGGATGGGGACCCAGTACTTC
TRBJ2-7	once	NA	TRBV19	CASSFGNEQYF	TGTGCCAGTAGTTTCGGGAACGAGCAGTACTTC
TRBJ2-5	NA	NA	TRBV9	CASSPRLGETQYF	TGTGCCAGCAGCCCCCGACTAGGGGAGACCCAGTACTTC
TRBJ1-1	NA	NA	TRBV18	CASSPGLGTEAFF	TGTGCCAGCTCACCGGGGCTTGGGACTGAAGCTTTCTTT
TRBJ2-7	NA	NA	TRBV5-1	CASSPDGGSYEQYF	TGCGCCAGCAGCCCGGACGGGGGTTCCTACGAGCAGTACTTC
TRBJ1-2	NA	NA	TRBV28	CASSLLREGYTF	TGTGCCAGCAGTTTATTGAGGGAAGGCTACACCTTC
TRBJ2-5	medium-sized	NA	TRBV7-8	CASSLSGQMGETQYF	TGTGCCAGCAGCTTAAGTGGACAGATGGGAGAGACCCAGTACTTC
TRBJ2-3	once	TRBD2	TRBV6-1	CASSARQAGTSGRPDTQYF	TGTGCCAGCAGTGCGAGACAGGCCGGGACTAGCGGGAGGCCAGATACGCAGTATTTT
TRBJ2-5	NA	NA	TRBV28	CASSSRQVQETQYF	TGTGCCAGCAGCTCAAGACAGGTCCAAGAGACCCAGTACTTC
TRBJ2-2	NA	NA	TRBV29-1	CSVWAGELFF	TGCAGCGTTTGGGCTGGGGAGCTGTTTTTT
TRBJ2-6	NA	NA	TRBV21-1	CASSKEGRVGGSGANVLTF	TGTGCCAGCAGCAAAGAGGGCAGGGTGGGGGGCTCTGGGGCCAACGTCCTGACTTTC
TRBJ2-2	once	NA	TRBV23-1	CASSPGLYRNTGELFF	TGCGCCAGCAGTCCCGGCCTCTACAGGAACACCGGGGAGCTGTTTTTT
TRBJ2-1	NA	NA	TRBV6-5	CASSYSQEKNEQFF	TGTGCCAGCAGTTACTCCCAGGAAAAGAATGAGCAGTTCTTC
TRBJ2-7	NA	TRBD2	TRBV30	CAWTGGTGLAGRYEQYF	TGTGCCTGGACCGGGGGCACCGGACTAGCGGGGCGGTACGAGCAGTACTTC
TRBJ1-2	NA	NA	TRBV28	CASSQGQTRSNYGYTF	TGTGCCAGCAGTCAGGGACAAACACGTTCTAACTATGGCTACACCTTC
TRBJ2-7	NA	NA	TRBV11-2	CASSLDRGHYEQYF	TGTGCCAGCAGCTTAGATCGCGGACACTACGAGCAGTACTTC
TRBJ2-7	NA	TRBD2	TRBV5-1	CASSATGTTAYEQYF	TGCGCCAGCAGCGCTACCGGGACTACAGCCTACGAGCAGTACTTC
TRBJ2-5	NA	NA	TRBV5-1	CASSLAGQGETQYF	TGCGCCAGCAGCTTGGCCGGTCAGGGGGAGACCCAGTACTTC
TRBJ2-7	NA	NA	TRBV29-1	CSVGQGGYEQYF	TGCAGCGTTGGCCAGGGAGGCTATGAGCAGTACTTC
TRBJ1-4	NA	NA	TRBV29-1	CSASTATNEKLFF	TGCAGCGCCTCGACAGCAACTAATGAAAAACTGTTTTTT
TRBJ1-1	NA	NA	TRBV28	CASTSPRGVNTEAFF	TGTGCCAGCACCTCGCCCCGGGGGGTGAACACTGAAGCTTTCTTT
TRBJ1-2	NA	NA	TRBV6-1	CASSETLGYGYTF	TGTGCCAGCAGTGAAACTCTCGGCTATGGCTACACCTTC
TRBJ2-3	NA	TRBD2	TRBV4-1	CASSQDSGGSDTQYF	TGCGCCAGCAGCCAAGATAGCGGGGGCTCAGATACGCAGTATTTT